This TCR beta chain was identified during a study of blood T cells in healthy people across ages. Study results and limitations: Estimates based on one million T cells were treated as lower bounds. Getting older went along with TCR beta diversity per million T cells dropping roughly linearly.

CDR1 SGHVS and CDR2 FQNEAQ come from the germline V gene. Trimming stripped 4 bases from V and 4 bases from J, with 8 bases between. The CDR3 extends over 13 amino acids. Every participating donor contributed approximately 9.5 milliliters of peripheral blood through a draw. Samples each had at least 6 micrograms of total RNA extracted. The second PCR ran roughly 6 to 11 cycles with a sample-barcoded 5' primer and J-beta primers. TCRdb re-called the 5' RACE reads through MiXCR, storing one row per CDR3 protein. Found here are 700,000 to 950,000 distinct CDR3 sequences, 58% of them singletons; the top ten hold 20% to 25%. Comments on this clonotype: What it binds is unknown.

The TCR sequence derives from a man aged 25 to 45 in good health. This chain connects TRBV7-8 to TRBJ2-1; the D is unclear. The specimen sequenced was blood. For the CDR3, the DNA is TGTGCCAGCAGCTCCTTTAAATACAATGAGCAGTTCTTC. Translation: CASSSFKYNEQFF.